These T cell receptor beta chains were read from a single sample in a study of cytomegalovirus exposure and HLA in healthy donors. The data were produced by immunoSEQ multiplex PCR, yet TCRdb's version contains in-frame clones alone and is incomplete. The sample records about 190,000 clones, roughly 73% being singletons. Sequenced material: PBMCs. Receptor source: a woman aged 30 to 39 in good health and CMV-seronegative. CDR3s include the opening cysteine and the closing phenylalanine or tryptophan. Fields, in order: clone size, D gene, CDR3 length, J gene, V gene, CDR3 protein, CDR3 DNA. The D gene is left open where the match is weak. Where a row states a size, it is once, few, many or the class of an expanded clone; other rows omit it.

abundance: .; d_gene: .; len: 16; j_gene: TRBJ2-3; v_gene: TRBV11-2; CDR3aa: CASSLARRVGADTQYF; CDR3nt: TGTGCCAGCAGCTTAGCAAGGAGGGTAGGCGCAGATACGCAGTATTTT
abundance: .; d_gene: .; len: 16; j_gene: TRBJ2-1; v_gene: TRBV7-6; CDR3aa: CASSPYAGSSYNEQFF; CDR3nt: TGTGCCAGCAGCCCTTATGCGGGGAGCTCCTACAATGAGCAGTTCTTC
abundance: .; d_gene: .; len: 13; j_gene: TRBJ1-5; v_gene: TRBV2; CDR3aa: CASDTGHNQPQHF; CDR3nt: TGTGCCAGTGATACAGGGCACAATCAGCCCCAGCATTTT
abundance: few; d_gene: .; len: 13; j_gene: TRBJ1-2; v_gene: TRBV30; CDR3aa: CACSPRLRYGYTF; CDR3nt: TGTGCCTGCTCCCCACGGTTACGCTATGGCTACACCTTC
abundance: few; d_gene: TRBD2; len: 14; j_gene: TRBJ2-1; v_gene: TRBV5-4; CDR3aa: CASSPGGSVSRQFF; CDR3nt: TGTGCCAGCAGCCCGGGCGGGAGCGTCAGCCGGCAGTTCTTC
abundance: .; d_gene: .; len: 14; j_gene: TRBJ1-1; v_gene: TRBV2; CDR3aa: CASRARQRNTEAFF; CDR3nt: TGTGCCAGCAGGGCTAGACAGCGAAACACTGAAGCTTTCTTT
abundance: few; d_gene: .; len: 15; j_gene: TRBJ2-3; v_gene: TRBV5-1; CDR3aa: CASSLGWASTDTQYF; CDR3nt: TGCGCCAGCAGCTTGGGATGGGCTAGCACAGATACGCAGTATTTT
abundance: .; d_gene: .; len: 14; j_gene: TRBJ2-4; v_gene: TRBV18; CDR3aa: CASSSTRAKNIQYF; CDR3nt: TGTGCCAGCTCGTCGACTCGAGCCAAAAACATTCAGTACTTC
abundance: few; d_gene: .; len: 14; j_gene: TRBJ1-2; v_gene: TRBV7-9; CDR3aa: CASRSLGGAYGYTF; CDR3nt: TGTGCCAGCAGGAGTTTGGGGGGGGCCTATGGCTACACCTTC
abundance: .; d_gene: TRBD1; len: 16; j_gene: TRBJ1-5; v_gene: TRBV4-1; CDR3aa: CASSQAGQASNQPQHF; CDR3nt: TGCGCCAGCAGCCAAGCGGGACAGGCGAGCAATCAGCCCCAGCATTTT
abundance: .; d_gene: .; len: 16; j_gene: TRBJ2-3; v_gene: TRBV9; CDR3aa: CASSAPRAGPTDTQYF; CDR3nt: TGTGCCAGCAGCGCTCCGAGGGCGGGCCCCACAGATACGCAGTATTTT
abundance: .; d_gene: TRBD2; len: 16; j_gene: TRBJ2-3; v_gene: TRBV5-4; CDR3aa: CASSLRLAGTTDTQYF; CDR3nt: TGTGCCAGCAGCTTAAGACTAGCGGGAACCACAGATACGCAGTATTTT
abundance: .; d_gene: TRBD2; len: 14; j_gene: TRBJ2-1; v_gene: TRBV4-1; CDR3aa: CASSQDLRGERQFF; CDR3nt: TGCGCCAGCAGCCAAGATCTACGGGGGGAGCGGCAGTTCTTC
abundance: .; d_gene: TRBD1; len: 15; j_gene: TRBJ1-1; v_gene: TRBV15; CDR3aa: CATSRPGGMNTEAFF; CDR3nt: TGTGCCACCAGCAGACCAGGGGGTATGAACACTGAAGCTTTCTTT
abundance: few; d_gene: TRBD1; len: 16; j_gene: TRBJ1-4; v_gene: TRBV15; CDR3aa: CATSRGTGPAGEKLFF; CDR3nt: TGTGCCACCAGCAGGGGGACAGGTCCGGCGGGAGAAAAACTGTTTTTT
abundance: .; d_gene: TRBD2; len: 14; j_gene: TRBJ2-4; v_gene: TRBV9; CDR3aa: CASSGTSGTNIQYF; CDR3nt: TGTGCCAGCAGCGGAACTAGCGGGACTAACATTCAGTACTTC
abundance: few; d_gene: TRBD2; len: 15; j_gene: TRBJ2-3; v_gene: TRBV5-1; CDR3aa: CASSSSGLATDTQYF; CDR3nt: TGCGCCAGCAGCTCCTCGGGACTAGCAACAGATACGCAGTATTTT
abundance: .; d_gene: .; len: 13; j_gene: TRBJ2-3; v_gene: TRBV6-5; CDR3aa: CASSWNPGDTQYF; CDR3nt: TGTGCCAGCAGCTGGAACCCGGGAGATACGCAGTATTTT
abundance: .; d_gene: TRBD2; len: 19; j_gene: TRBJ2-2; v_gene: TRBV4-2; CDR3aa: CASSLRGTSGPGADGELFF; CDR3nt: TGTGCCAGCAGCCTGAGGGGGACTAGCGGTCCTGGGGCGGACGGGGAGCTGTTTTTT
abundance: .; d_gene: .; len: 16; j_gene: TRBJ2-2; v_gene: TRBV9; CDR3aa: CASSASQGRSTGELFF; CDR3nt: TGTGCCAGCAGCGCCTCGCAGGGTAGGAGCACCGGGGAGCTGTTTTTT
abundance: .; d_gene: .; len: 15; j_gene: TRBJ1-1; v_gene: TRBV19; CDR3aa: CASSRQAGMNTEAFF; CDR3nt: TGTGCCAGTAGTCGGCAGGCGGGGATGAACACTGAAGCTTTCTTT
abundance: .; d_gene: TRBD2; len: 16; j_gene: TRBJ2-3; v_gene: TRBV6-4; CDR3aa: CASSDASGGATDTQYF; CDR3nt: TGTGCCAGCAGTGACGCGAGCGGGGGGGCGACAGATACGCAGTATTTT
abundance: .; d_gene: TRBD1; len: 15; j_gene: TRBJ2-3; v_gene: TRBV27; CDR3aa: CASNPGTGTTDTQYF; CDR3nt: TGTGCCAGCAATCCCGGGACAGGAACCACAGATACGCAGTATTTT
abundance: few; d_gene: .; len: 14; j_gene: TRBJ2-7; v_gene: TRBV5-6; CDR3aa: CASSLSTGLYEQYF; CDR3nt: TGTGCCAGCAGCTTGTCCACGGGTCTGTACGAGCAGTACTTC
abundance: .; d_gene: .; len: 16; j_gene: TRBJ2-2; v_gene: TRBV5-4; CDR3aa: CASSRGLDKNTGELFF; CDR3nt: TGTGCCAGCAGCCGGGGACTCGATAAGAACACCGGGGAGCTGTTTTTT
abundance: .; d_gene: TRBD1; len: 15; j_gene: TRBJ1-2; v_gene: TRBV7-9; CDR3aa: CASRVSSRGLGDYTF; CDR3nt: TGTGCCAGCAGGGTGTCATCTAGGGGGCTAGGCGACTACACCTTC
abundance: .; d_gene: TRBD1; len: 13; j_gene: TRBJ1-2; v_gene: TRBV15; CDR3aa: CATSRGTVYGYTF; CDR3nt: TGTGCCACCAGCCGCGGGACAGTCTATGGCTACACCTTC
abundance: .; d_gene: .; len: 16; j_gene: TRBJ2-1; v_gene: TRBV30; CDR3aa: CAWSVSRIHRYNEQFF; CDR3nt: TGTGCCTGGAGTGTAAGCCGTATCCACCGATACAATGAGCAGTTCTTC
abundance: .; d_gene: TRBD1; len: 17; j_gene: TRBJ1-3; v_gene: TRBV29-1; CDR3aa: CSVEDGGQGISGNTIYF; CDR3nt: TGCAGCGTTGAAGACGGGGGACAGGGGATCTCTGGAAACACCATATATTTT